Given below is one T cell receptor (beta chain) in context. Produced via immunoSEQ multiplex PCR; TCRdb's table is partial and in-frame only. The sample includes about 120,000 clones, around 88% of them seen just once. This specimen belongs to a study of blood T cell repertoires in COVID-19. The sample taken for sequencing was peripheral blood. The receptor comes from a human donor with acute or convalescent COVID-19. The donor label of this sample is uncertain.

The CDR3 DNA is TGTGCCAGCAGTTCTAGCGAGAGCTCCTACAATGAGCAGTTCTTC. This gives the protein CASSSSESSYNEQFF. The chain recombines TRBV27 with TRBJ2-1; D possibly corresponds to TRBD2 (6 bases). Per the germline V gene, CDR1 is MNHEY and CDR2 is SMNVEV (reference sequence). This CDR3 has 15 residues. Trimming removed 4 bases from V and 0 bases from J, with 10 bases in between.